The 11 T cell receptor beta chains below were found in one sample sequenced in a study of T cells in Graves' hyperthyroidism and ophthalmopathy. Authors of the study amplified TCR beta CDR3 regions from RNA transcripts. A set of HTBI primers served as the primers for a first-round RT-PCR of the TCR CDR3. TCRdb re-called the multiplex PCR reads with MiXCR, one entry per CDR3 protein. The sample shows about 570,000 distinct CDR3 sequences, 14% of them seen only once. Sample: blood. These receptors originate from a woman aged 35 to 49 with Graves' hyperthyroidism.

The CDR3 loop is CASSFVLAGTYEQYF. CDR3 DNA: TGTGCCAGCAGCTTTGTCCTAGCGGGCACCTACGAGCAGTACTTC. The chain combines TRBV7-9 with TRBJ2-7; TRBD2 agrees at 8 bases. The germline V gene has CDR1 SEHNR and CDR2 FQNEAQ (reference sequence). The CDR3 totals 15 residues. J gave up 2 bases and V 3 bases, and 6 bases lay outside the gene matches. Variable domain in full (rest from reference TRBV7-9 and TRBJ2-7): DTGVSQNPRHKITKRGQNVTFRCDPISEHNRLYWYRQTLGQGPEFLTYFQNEAQLEKSRLLSDRFSAERPKGSFSTLEIQRTEQGDSAMYLCASSFVLAGTYEQYFGPGTRLTVT.

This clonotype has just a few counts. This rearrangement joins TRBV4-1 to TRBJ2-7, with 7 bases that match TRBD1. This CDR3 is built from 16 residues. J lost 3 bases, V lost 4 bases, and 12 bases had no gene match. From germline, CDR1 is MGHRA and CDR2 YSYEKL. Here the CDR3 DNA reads TGCGCCAGCAGCCGAGACTCTCGGACAGGCCTCTACGAGCAGTACTTC. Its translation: CASSRDSRTGLYEQYF.

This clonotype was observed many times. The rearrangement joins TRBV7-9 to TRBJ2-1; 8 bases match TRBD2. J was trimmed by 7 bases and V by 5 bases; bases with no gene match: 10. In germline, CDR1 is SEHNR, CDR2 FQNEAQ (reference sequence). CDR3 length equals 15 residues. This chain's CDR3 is CASSRSGSNPNEQFF. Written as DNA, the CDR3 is TGTGCCAGCAGCCGCAGCGGGAGCAATCCAAATGAGCAGTTCTTC.

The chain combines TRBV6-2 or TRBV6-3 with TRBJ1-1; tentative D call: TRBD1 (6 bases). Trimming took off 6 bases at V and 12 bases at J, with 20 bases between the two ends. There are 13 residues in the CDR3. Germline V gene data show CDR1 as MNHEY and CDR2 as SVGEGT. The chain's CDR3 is CASSSPRGGRSFF. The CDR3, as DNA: TGTGCCAGCAGCTCCCCAAGGGGGGGTCGATCTTTCTTT.

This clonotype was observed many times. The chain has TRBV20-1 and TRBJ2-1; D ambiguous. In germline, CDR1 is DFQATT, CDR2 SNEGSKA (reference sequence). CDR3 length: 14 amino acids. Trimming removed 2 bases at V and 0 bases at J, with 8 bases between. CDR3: CSARKWDSYNEQFF. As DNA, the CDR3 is TGCAGTGCTAGAAAGTGGGACTCCTACAATGAGCAGTTCTTC.

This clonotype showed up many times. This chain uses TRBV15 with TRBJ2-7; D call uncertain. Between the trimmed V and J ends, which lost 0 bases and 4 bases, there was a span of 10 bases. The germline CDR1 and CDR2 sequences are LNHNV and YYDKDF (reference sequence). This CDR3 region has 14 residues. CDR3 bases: TGTGCCACCAGCAGAGATCTGCTAGTTTACGAGCAGTACTTC. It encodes CATSRDLLVYEQYF.

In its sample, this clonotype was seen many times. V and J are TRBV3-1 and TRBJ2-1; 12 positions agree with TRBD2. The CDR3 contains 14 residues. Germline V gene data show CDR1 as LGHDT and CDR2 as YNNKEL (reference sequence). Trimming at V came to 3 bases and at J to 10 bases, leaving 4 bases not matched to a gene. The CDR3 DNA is TGTGCCAGCAGCCAGACTAGCGGGAGCCTCGAGCAGTTCTTC. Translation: CASSQTSGSLEQFF.

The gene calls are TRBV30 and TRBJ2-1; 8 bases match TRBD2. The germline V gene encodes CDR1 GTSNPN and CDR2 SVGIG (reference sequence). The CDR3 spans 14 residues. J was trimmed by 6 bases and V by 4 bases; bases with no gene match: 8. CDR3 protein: CAWTTSGGGNEQFF. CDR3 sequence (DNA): TGTGCCTGGACAACTAGCGGAGGGGGCAATGAGCAGTTCTTC.

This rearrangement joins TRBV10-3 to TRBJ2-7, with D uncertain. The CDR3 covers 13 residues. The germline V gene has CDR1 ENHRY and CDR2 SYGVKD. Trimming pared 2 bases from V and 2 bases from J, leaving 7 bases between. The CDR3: CAISEGKPYEQYF. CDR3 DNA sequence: TGTGCCATCAGTGAGGGGAAACCCTACGAGCAGTACTTC.

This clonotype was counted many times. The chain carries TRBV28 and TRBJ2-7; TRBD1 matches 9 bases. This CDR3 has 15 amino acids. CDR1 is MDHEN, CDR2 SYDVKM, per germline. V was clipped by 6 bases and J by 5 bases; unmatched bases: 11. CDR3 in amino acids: CASSSPGQGFHEQYF. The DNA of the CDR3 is TGTGCCAGCAGCTCCCCGGGACAGGGTTTCCACGAGCAGTACTTC.

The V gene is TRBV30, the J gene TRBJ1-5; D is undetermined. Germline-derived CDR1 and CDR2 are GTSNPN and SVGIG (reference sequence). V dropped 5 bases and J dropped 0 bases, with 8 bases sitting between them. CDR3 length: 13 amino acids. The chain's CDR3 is CAWGLYSNQPQHF. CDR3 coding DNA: TGTGCCTGGGGCCTCTATAGCAATCAGCCCCAGCATTTT.